The present T cell receptor beta chain was sequenced within a study of cytomegalovirus exposure and HLA in healthy donors. Study information: Both the 120 or so validation repertoires and the roughly 640 first-cohort repertoires used the same platform, as reported by a later analysis. Study observations and caveats: Most TCRs appeared rarely, but some public TCRs recurred in many donors. The investigators catalogued under 200 TCR beta chains as cytomegalovirus-associated.

The validation cohort, a group of over a hundred subjects, included the donors and was separate from the roughly 670-subject first cohort. This table comes from immunoSEQ multiplex PCR, and its TCRdb copy is limited to in-frame clones, with some not included. The sample lists more than 110,000 clones, about 86% seen once, with 2.5% to 3.5% in the top ten. The junction had 1 base not matched to a gene; V was cut back by 3 bases and J by 4 bases. This CDR3 comprises 14 residues. The germline gives CDR1 SGHVS, CDR2 FNYEAQ. Regarding this clone: Antigen unknown.

J is TRBJ2-2 and V is TRBV7-6; 8 bases fit TRBD2. Sequencing input: PBMCs. This TCR was sampled from a man aged 18 to 30 in good health and CMV-seronegative. CDR3 sequence reads: CASSFAGGTGELFF. CDR3 bases: TGTGCCAGCAGCTTTGCGGGGGGCACCGGGGAGCTGTTTTTT.